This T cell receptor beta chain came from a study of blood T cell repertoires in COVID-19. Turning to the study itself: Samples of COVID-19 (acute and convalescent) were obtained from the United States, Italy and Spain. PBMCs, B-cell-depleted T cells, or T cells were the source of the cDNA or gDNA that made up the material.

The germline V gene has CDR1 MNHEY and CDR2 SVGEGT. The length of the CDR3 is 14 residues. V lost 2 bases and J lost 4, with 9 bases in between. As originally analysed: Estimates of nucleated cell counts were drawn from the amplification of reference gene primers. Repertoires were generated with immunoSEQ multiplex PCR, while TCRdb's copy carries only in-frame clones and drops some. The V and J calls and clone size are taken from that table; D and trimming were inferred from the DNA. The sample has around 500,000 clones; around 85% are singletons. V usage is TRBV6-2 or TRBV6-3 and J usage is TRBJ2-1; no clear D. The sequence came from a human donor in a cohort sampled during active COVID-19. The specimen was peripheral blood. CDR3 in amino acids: CASSYEQSYNEQFF. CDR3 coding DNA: TGTGCCAGCAGTTACGAACAGTCTTACAATGAGCAGTTCTTC.